The clone carrying this T cell receptor (beta chain) appeared once. Germline is not matched at one junction end, which may reflect a read error. Source study methods: Amplified reference gene primers provided the basis for estimating nucleated cell counts. Profiled with immunoSEQ multiplex PCR; TCRdb holds only in-frame clones, not every one. V, J and clone size derive from that table, while D and trimming were established from the DNA sequence. The data contain under 350,000 clones, around 86% of them singletons. This CDR3 has 15 amino acids. Germline CDR1 is SGHRS and CDR2 is YFSETQ. The source of the sample is a study of blood T cell repertoires in COVID-19. Participant-reported clinical history was the basis for cohort assignment.

The source is a young man who had recovered from COVID-19. The J gene is TRBJ1-2, the V gene TRBV5-1; maybe TRBD1 (5 bases). Sequencing input: PBMCs or T cells enriched from blood (not recorded which). The CDR3 DNA sequence: TGCGCCAGCAGGTTGGAGGAGGGGCCCTGGGGCGGCTACACCTTC. This codes for CASRLEEGPWGGYTF.